This TCR beta chain comes out of a study of a mutant IDH1 vaccine in newly diagnosed glioma. The overall study: Pretreatment consisted of radiotherapy, temozolomide, or both, with most receiving both.

Time point: baseline, week 1 (first vaccination visit). Treatment noted: pre-vaccination baseline after standard-of-care therapy. V was clipped by 4 bases and J by 5 bases, with 12 bases between them. This CDR3 region has 13 residues. Germline values: CDR1 SGDLS, CDR2 YYNGEE. Study results and caveats: Evidence of vaccine-induced immune responses was documented in approximately 93% of patients.

For this clone: The antigen is unknown.

Libraries were prepared by immunoSEQ multiplex PCR; TCRdb keeps only in-frame clonotypes and omits some of them. The table lists around 87,000 clones, 80% to 90% of them singletons. The chain combines TRBV9 with TRBJ2-5; D is undetermined. The sequence was obtained from a woman in her 50s with glioma. Sequences were derived from PBMCs, sampled from a glioma patient treated with radiotherapy, temozolomide or both. The CDR3 nucleotides read TGTGCCAGCAGCCTCCAGTCCGGTGAGACCCAGTACTTC. This encodes CASSLQSGETQYF.